One sample yielded the 16 T cell receptor beta chains listed below, sequenced in a study of blood T cells in healthy people across ages. Sample-barcoded 5' priming and a J-beta primer mix drove a second PCR of roughly 6 to 12 cycles. TCRdb reprocessed the 5' RACE reads via MiXCR and lists one record per CDR3 protein. The sample has approximately 800,000 distinct CDR3 sequences, around 68% seen once; the top ten hold 28%. Sequenced: blood. All receptors derive from a young man in good health.

This clonotype was seen a few times. The chain uses TRBV20-1 and TRBJ2-1; TRBD1 matches 9 bases. CDR3 size: 20 residues. Germline CDR1 and CDR2: DFQATT and SNEGSKA (reference sequence). The ends lost 2 bases at V and 5 bases at J; junction bases unmatched: 22. CDR3 nucleotide sequence: TGCAGTGCTAGACTTAATCCGGGACAGGGTCTGGACTGGTCGAACAATGAGCAGTTCTTC. As protein: CSARLNPGQGLDWSNNEQFF.

With respect to this clonotype: One junction end disagrees with the germline gene, perhaps due to a read error. The V call is TRBV7-3, the J call TRBJ1-2; a possible D gene is TRBD1 (5 bases). This CDR3 region has 15 residues. CDR1 is SGHTA and CDR2 is FQGTGA in the germline V gene. The CDR3 is CASSLDAGENYSYTF. Here the CDR3 DNA reads TGTGCCAGCAGCTTAGATGCGGGGGAGAACTATAGCTACACCTTC.

The V call is TRBV27, the J call TRBJ2-7; D ambiguous. This CDR3 has 15 residues. The germline V and J ends were trimmed by 4 bases and 2 bases, with 15 bases remaining between them. Germline V lookup: CDR1 MNHEY, CDR2 SMNVEV (reference sequence). The CDR3 region is CASSSHAFSTYEQYF. CDR3 nucleotide sequence: TGTGCCAGCAGTTCCCACGCCTTTTCCACCTACGAGCAGTACTTC.

The V and J genes are TRBV29-1 and TRBJ2-2, with 8 bases fitting TRBD2. V lost 0 bases, J lost 6 bases, and 6 bases stayed unmatched. Germline V gene sequence: CDR1 SQVTM, CDR2 ANQGSEA. The CDR3 consists of 15 residues. DNA of the CDR3: TGCAGCGTTGAAGATCGTGCGGGGGGCCCCGGGGAGCTGTTTTTT. Encoded protein: CSVEDRAGGPGELFF.

J is TRBJ2-6 and V is TRBV4-2; TRBD2 matches at 12 bases. Germline CDR1 LGHNA, CDR2 YNFKEQ. With V trimmed by 4 bases and J by 0 bases, 4 bases remained unmatched. The CDR3 extends over 18 amino acids. CDR3 loop: CASSPRLAGDSGANVLTF. As DNA, the CDR3 is TGTGCCAGCAGCCCTAGACTAGCGGGGGACTCTGGGGCCAACGTCCTGACTTTC.

This clonotype was detected once. The V call is TRBV12-3 or TRBV12-4, the J call TRBJ1-5; 12 bases align to TRBD1. The CDR3 extends over 14 amino acids. The junction had 6 bases not matched to a gene; V was cut back by 5 bases and J by 10 bases. The CDR3: CASSRGQGALPQHF. In DNA, the CDR3 is TGTGCCAGCAGTAGGGGACAGGGGGCTCTTCCCCAGCATTTT.

This chain joins TRBV5-1 and TRBJ2-3; no definite D call. From germline, CDR1 is SGHRS and CDR2 YFSETQ. V was clipped by 0 bases and J by 2 bases, with 7 bases between them. This CDR3 region has 14 residues. CDR3 in amino acids: CASSLDFNTDTQYF. CDR3 in DNA: TGCGCCAGCAGCTTGGACTTTAACACAGATACGCAGTATTTT.

The chain joins TRBV9 to TRBJ1-1; D is unclear. The germline V gene encodes CDR1 SGDLS and CDR2 YYNGEE. Trimming removed 4 bases from V and 3 bases from J, with 4 bases in between. The CDR3 consists of 11 residues. The CDR3 loop reads CASSPYTEAFF. In nucleotides, the CDR3 is TGTGCCAGCAGCCCCTACACTGAAGCTTTCTTT.

This rearrangement joins TRBV7-3 to TRBJ2-7, with 11 nucleotides matching TRBD1. Germline V gene data show CDR1 as SGHTA and CDR2 as FQGTGA. Germline trimming cut 5 bases from V and 3 bases from J; bases unmatched to any gene: 9. CDR3 length: 16 amino acids. Here the CDR3 DNA reads TGTGCCAGCAGCCCCCAGGGGACAGGGGGGGGCTACGAGCAGTACTTC. This sequence encodes CASSPQGTGGGYEQYF.

Notes on this clonotype: Its ends do not fully match the called genes, so a read error is possible. The gene calls are TRBV7-6 and TRBJ2-1; D is perhaps TRBD1 (6 bases). The length of the CDR3 is 15 residues. Germline CDR1 is SGHVS and CDR2 is FNYEAQ. This CDR3 reads CAGSLAYRVYNEQFF. The CDR3 nucleotides are TGTGCCGGCAGCTTAGCGTACAGGGTCTACAATGAGCAGTTCTTC.

The V and J genes are TRBV9 and TRBJ2-3; TRBD1 might be the D (6 bases). The CDR3 is 15 amino acids. The germline gives CDR1 SGDLS, CDR2 YYNGEE. V was trimmed by 5 bases and J by 1 base, leaving 14 bases between them. The CDR3 nucleotides are TGTGCCAGCAGTGTCCTTGGGGGCGGCACAGATACGCAGTATTTT. It yields the protein CASSVLGGGTDTQYF.

This clonotype came up a few times. This chain joins TRBV6-2 or TRBV6-3 and TRBJ1-2; D unclear. The CDR3 loop spans 13 amino acids. Germline loops: CDR1 MNHEY, CDR2 SVGEGT. Trimming took 7 bases from V and 4 from J, leaving 13 bases between them. The DNA of the CDR3 is TGTGCCAGCAAGGAAAGGAATTTCTATGGCTACACCTTC. It specifies CASKERNFYGYTF.

The rearrangement links TRBV10-3 to TRBJ2-1, with D perhaps TRBD1 (5 bases). Germline V gene sequence: CDR1 ENHRY, CDR2 SYGVKD. This CDR3 region has 12 residues. Deletions cut 2 bases from V and 15 bases from J, with 14 bases between. The CDR3 here is CAISETDSRLFF. The CDR3 DNA is TGTGCCATCAGTGAGACCGACAGTCGCCTGTTCTTC.

V and J are TRBV7-2 and TRBJ1-2; a weak D match, TRBD1 (6 bases). Germline CDR1 and CDR2: SGHTA and FQGNSA. This CDR3 contains 15 residues. Trimming pared 5 bases from V and 5 bases from J, leaving 18 bases between. CDR3 bases: TGTGCCAGCAGCCCCCAGACAGGTTGGAATTATGGCTACACCTTC. Protein product: CASSPQTGWNYGYTF.

The chain employs TRBV4-2 and TRBJ2-4, with D possibly being TRBD1 or TRBD2 (5 bases each). Germline CDR1 reads LGHNA; CDR2 reads YNFKEQ. CDR3 length equals 14 residues. V shed 4 bases and J shed 8 bases, with 15 bases lying between them. The CDR3 loop is CASSLGAASDIQYF. CDR3 coding DNA: TGTGCCAGCAGCCTCGGGGCGGCGAGTGACATTCAGTACTTC.

This sequence joins TRBV20-1 and TRBJ1-2, with 8 bases aligning to TRBD1. After removal of 3 bases from V and 7 bases from J, the junction contained 4 bases not matched to a gene. The germline CDR1 and CDR2 sequences are DFQATT and SNEGSKA (reference sequence). The CDR3 loop spans 12 amino acids. CDR3 coding DNA: TGCAGTGCTAGTGTTGACAGGGGTGGCTACACCTTC. Its protein product is CSASVDRGGYTF.